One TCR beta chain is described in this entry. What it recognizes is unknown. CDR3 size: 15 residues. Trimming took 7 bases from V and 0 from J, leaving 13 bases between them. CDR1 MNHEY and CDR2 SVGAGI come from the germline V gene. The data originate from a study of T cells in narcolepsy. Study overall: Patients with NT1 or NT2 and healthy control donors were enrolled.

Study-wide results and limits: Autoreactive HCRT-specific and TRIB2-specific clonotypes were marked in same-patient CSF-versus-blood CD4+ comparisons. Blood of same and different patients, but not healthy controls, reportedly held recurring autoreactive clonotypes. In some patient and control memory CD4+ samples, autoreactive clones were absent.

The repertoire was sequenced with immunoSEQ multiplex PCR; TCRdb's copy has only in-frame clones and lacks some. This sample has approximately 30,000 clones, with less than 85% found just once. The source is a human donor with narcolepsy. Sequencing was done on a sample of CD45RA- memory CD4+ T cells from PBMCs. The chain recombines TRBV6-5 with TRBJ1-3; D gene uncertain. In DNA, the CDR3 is TGTGCCAGCACCAATCGGGTCTTCTCTGGAAACACCATATATTTT. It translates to CASTNRVFSGNTIYF.